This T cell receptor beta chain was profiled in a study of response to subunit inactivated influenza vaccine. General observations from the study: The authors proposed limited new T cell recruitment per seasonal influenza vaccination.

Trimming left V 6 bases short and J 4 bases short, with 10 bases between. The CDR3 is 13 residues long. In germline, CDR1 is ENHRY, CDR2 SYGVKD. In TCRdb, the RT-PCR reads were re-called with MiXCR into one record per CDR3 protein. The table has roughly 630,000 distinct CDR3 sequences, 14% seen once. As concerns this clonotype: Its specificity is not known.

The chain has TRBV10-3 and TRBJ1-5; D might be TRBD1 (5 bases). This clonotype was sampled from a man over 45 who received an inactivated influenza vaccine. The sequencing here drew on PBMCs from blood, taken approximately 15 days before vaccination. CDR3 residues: CAIRGELNQPQHF. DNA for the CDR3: TGTGCCATCAGGGGGGAGCTAAATCAGCCCCAGCATTTT.